This T cell receptor (beta chain) was documented in a study of T cell clonality in common variable immunodeficiency. The sample holds a few counts of this clone. What it binds is unknown. General observations from the study: Reportedly, TCR beta sequences from common variable immunodeficiency showed fewer deletions and N-nucleotide insertions.

Donors gave 5 to 8 ml heparinized peripheral whole blood. CVID and control samples used equivalent genomic DNA input. Here immunoSEQ multiplex PCR was the method, and the copy in TCRdb shows in-frame clones only, minus some. Listed for the sample are 30,000 to 40,000 clones, none seen a single time. Sequencing was carried out using peripheral blood mononuclear cells. The receptor was derived from a human donor with common variable immunodeficiency.

The CDR3 bases that were read are TGTGCCAGCTCACCACCCCCACTAACCAACAATGAG. Amino acid sequence: CASSPPPLTNNE. The full CDR3 is CASSPPPLTNNEQFF. The V call is TRBV18, the J call TRBJ2-1, with D unresolved. The DNA ends 3 residues before the CDR3 does, and the rest of the CDR3 is filled in from the germline J gene. V was shortened by 0 bases and J by 5 bases, with 11 bases between the two germline ends. Looked up from germline, CDR1 is KGHSH and CDR2 is LQKENI. This CDR3 has 15 residues.